The 6 T cell receptor beta chains reported below all come from one sample, sequenced in a study of T cell responses to AZD1222 COVID-19 vaccine. Here immunoSEQ multiplex PCR was the method, and the copy in TCRdb shows in-frame clones only, minus some. Found here are about 120,000 clones, more than 75% of them singletons; the top ten hold 6% to 8%. The sample consisted of peripheral blood, taken on day 0 of AZD1222 vaccination. The source is an adult in good health.

V usage is TRBV11-2 and J usage is TRBJ2-5; D ambiguous. CDR3 length: 14 residues. V was clipped by 1 base and J by 5 bases, with 11 bases between them. Germline V gene sequence: CDR1 SGHAT, CDR2 FQNNGV. CDR3 in amino acids: CASSLGTRRETQYF. As DNA, the CDR3 is TGTGCCAGCAGCTTAGGTACCAGGCGGGAGACCCAGTACTTC. Drawing the rest from reference TRBV11-2 and TRBJ2-5, the complete variable domain is EAGVAQSPRYKIIEKRQSVAFWCNPISGHATLYWYQQILGQGPKLLIQFQNNGVVDDSQLPKDRFSAERLKGVDSTLKIQPAKLEDSAVYLCASSLGTRRETQYFGPGTRLLVL.

This rearrangement joins TRBV19 to TRBJ1-1; TRBD1 might be the D (6 bases). Germline CDR1 LNHDA, CDR2 SQIVND (reference sequence). V lost 7 bases and J 1 base, leaving 10 bases between the germline ends. This CDR3 has 13 amino acids. This CDR3 is CASKGRGNTEAFF. The CDR3, as DNA: TGTGCCAGTAAGGGCAGGGGGAACACTGAAGCTTTCTTT.

This chain joins TRBV25-1 and TRBJ2-7; 8 positions match TRBD1. The trim removed 5 bases at V and 4 bases at J, leaving 7 bases unmatched. Germline V gene data show CDR1 as MGHDK and CDR2 as SYGVNS. The CDR3 consists of 14 residues. CDR3 coding DNA: TGTGCCAGCAGTTCCGGGACAGGCCAGTACGAGCAGTACTTC. It translates to CASSSGTGQYEQYF.

This chain links TRBV20-1 with TRBJ2-7; D gene ambiguous. Germline CDR1 and CDR2: DFQATT and SNEGSKA (reference sequence). CDR3 length: 11 residues. The germline V and J ends were trimmed by 6 bases and 3 bases, with 9 bases remaining between them. CDR3 amino acids: CSALQGYEQYF. Here the CDR3 DNA reads TGCAGTGCATTACAAGGCTACGAGCAGTACTTC.

The chain carries TRBV19 and TRBJ2-1; D might be TRBD2 (5 bases). Trimming took 6 bases from V and 3 from J, leaving 12 bases between them. This CDR3 region has 14 residues. Germline lookup yields CDR1 LNHDA and CDR2 SQIVND (reference sequence). CDR3 nucleotide sequence: TGTGCCAGTAGCAAGTCCCGGGACTACAATGAGCAGTTCTTC. It specifies CASSKSRDYNEQFF.

V gene TRBV6-1 combines with J gene TRBJ2-5, with D tentatively TRBD2 (5 bases). This CDR3 has 16 residues. The V end was cut by 3 bases, the J end by 3 bases, with 17 bases between. CDR1 and CDR2 (germline): MNHNS, SASEGT. CDR3 region: CASSDWTVYTEETQYF. The DNA of the CDR3 is TGTGCCAGCAGTGACTGGACTGTTTACACTGAAGAGACCCAGTACTTC.